This TCR beta chain was identified in a study of blood T cell repertoires in COVID-19. Whole-study context: The United States, Italy and Spain provided the acute and convalescent COVID-19 samples. PBMCs, B-cell-depleted T cells, or T cells provided the cDNA or gDNA that made up the material.

In its sample, this clone was seen once. Original processing notes: Quantification of nucleated cells was approximated via reference gene primer amplification. This table comes from immunoSEQ multiplex PCR, and its TCRdb copy is limited to in-frame clones, with some not included. V and J calls and clone size come straight from that table; D and trimming were deduced from the DNA. The table shows 200,000 to 250,000 clones, with over 70% occurring only once. Germline-derived CDR1 and CDR2 are SGHNT and YYREEE (reference sequence). CDR3 length: 16 residues. V lost 1 base to trimming and J lost 0 bases, with 11 bases between them. Participants were placed into cohorts based on the clinical history they reported.

The V and J genes are TRBV5-4 and TRBJ2-1; D perhaps matches TRBD2 (5 bases). Input material: PBMCs or T cells enriched from blood (not recorded which). This clonotype was obtained from a woman aged 30 to 39 who had been exposed to COVID-19. CDR3 residues: CASSLISGNSYNEQFF. CDR3 nucleotide sequence: TGTGCCAGCAGCTTGATCAGCGGAAACTCCTACAATGAGCAGTTCTTC.